These 29 T cell receptor beta chains originate from one sample sequenced in a study of CD8 T cell repertoires and HIV-1 epitope variants. Here immunoSEQ multiplex PCR was the method, and the copy in TCRdb shows in-frame clones only, minus some. Of about 6,300 clones listed, 60% to 75% were seen once; the top ten hold around 43%. For these TCRs, the target antigens are not known. Sequencing used cultured CD8+ T cells derived from PBMCs. The receptors shown here come from a male donor with HIV.

In this sample, this clone turned up a few times. V is TRBV6-5 and J is TRBJ2-2; possible D gene TRBD2, 5 bases. The CDR3 has 14 amino acids. Germline V gene data show CDR1 as MNHEY and CDR2 as SVGAGI. The V and J ends lost 0 bases and 6 bases respectively, with 8 bases between them. CDR3 nucleotides: TGTGCCAGCAGTTACTCTAGCGAGGCCGGGGAGCTGTTTTTT. It encodes CASSYSSEAGELFF.

There are a few counts of this clone. The V call is TRBV14, the J call TRBJ2-5; 9 positions agree with TRBD1. V lost 1 base and J lost 5; bases outside the gene matches: 11. Germline CDR1 SGHDN, CDR2 FVKESK. The CDR3 contains 17 residues. The CDR3 loop is CASSQGTGALVGETQYF. CDR3 DNA: TGTGCCAGCAGCCAAGGGACAGGGGCGCTGGTCGGGGAGACCCAGTACTTC.

This clone is judged medium-sized. J is TRBJ2-3 and V is TRBV10-2, with 9 bases fitting TRBD2. This CDR3 spans 15 amino acids. The J segment lost 3 bases and the V segment lost 3 bases, leaving 4 bases of the junction unmatched. Germline V gives CDR1 WSHSY, CDR2 SAAADI. The CDR3: CASSETLAGTDTQYF. DNA of the CDR3: TGCGCCAGCAGTGAAACGCTAGCGGGGACAGATACGCAGTATTTT.

The rearrangement uses TRBV28 and TRBJ1-2; D remains unclear. Trimming removed 4 bases from V and 8 bases from J, with 20 bases in between. The CDR3 spans 15 residues. CDR1 and CDR2 from the germline V gene are MDHEN and SYDVKM. DNA of the CDR3: TGTGCCAGCAGTTCTCCGGGTAGGCGCCAAGAAGGCTACACCTTC. Its translation is CASSSPGRRQEGYTF.

The V gene is TRBV15, the J gene TRBJ2-7; no definite D call. The CDR3 totals 17 residues. Germline loops: CDR1 LNHNV, CDR2 YYDKDF (reference sequence). Trimming took off 0 bases at V and 4 bases at J, with 19 bases between the two ends. The CDR3 region is CATSRDILRHSAYEQYF. The CDR3 bases are TGTGCCACCAGCAGAGATATCCTCCGACATAGTGCGTACGAGCAGTACTTC. Full variable domain (outside the CDR3, taken from reference TRBV15 and TRBJ2-7): DAMVIQNPRYQVTQFGKPVTLSCSQTLNHNVMYWYQQKSSQAPKLLFHYYDKDFNNEADTPDNFQSRRPNTSFCFLDIRSPGLGDTAMYLCATSRDILRHSAYEQYFGPGTRLTVT.

The V call is TRBV7-8, the J call TRBJ2-5; 10 nucleotides match TRBD1. The CDR3 length is 15 residues. Germline V lookup: CDR1 SGHVS, CDR2 FQNEAQ. Unmatched junction bases numbered 10, after V lost 4 bases and J lost 8 bases. CDR3 amino acids: CASSSRQGARATQYF. The CDR3 DNA reads as TGTGCCAGCAGCTCAAGACAGGGGGCAAGGGCTACCCAGTACTTC.

This chain joins TRBV18 and TRBJ1-4; D is ambiguous. V was shortened by 3 bases and J by 2 bases, with 13 bases between the two germline ends. The CDR3 has 16 residues. Germline values: CDR1 KGHSH, CDR2 LQKENI. The CDR3 loop reads CASSPQPLTTNEKLFF. The CDR3 bases are TGTGCCAGCTCACCCCAGCCCCTTACGACTAATGAAAAACTGTTTTTT.

The chain uses TRBV7-2 and TRBJ2-7; a weak D match, TRBD2 (6 bases). Trimming took off 2 bases at V and 6 bases at J, with 8 bases between the two ends. Germline assignment: CDR1 SGHTA and CDR2 FQGNSA. This CDR3 has 12 amino acids. The CDR3 sequence is CASSLRAGEQYF. CDR3 nucleotides: TGTGCCAGCAGCTTACGAGCGGGCGAGCAGTACTTC.

This rearrangement joins TRBV28 to TRBJ1-4; a possible D gene is TRBD1 (6 bases). V dropped 3 bases and J dropped 7 bases, with 21 bases sitting between them. CDR3 length: 17 residues. Germline lookup yields CDR1 MDHEN and CDR2 SYDVKM. CDR3 sequence: CASSFGQGKTLREKLFF. The CDR3 DNA reads TGTGCCAGCAGTTTTGGGCAGGGGAAAACTCTCCGTGAAAAACTGTTTTTT.

A few counts support this clone. The chain has TRBV28 and TRBJ2-3; tentatively, D is TRBD2 (6 bases). The length of the CDR3 is 11 residues. The germline CDR1 and CDR2 sequences are MDHEN and SYDVKM. Trimming cost V 11 bases and J 7 bases, with 13 bases left between them. CDR3: CAYRRGNTQYF. CDR3 nucleotide sequence: TGTGCCTACAGGCGGGGAAATACGCAGTATTTT.

CDR3 amino acids: CASGIDRSSYNEQFF. The CDR3 nucleotides are TGTGCCAGCGGGATTGATCGAAGCTCCTACAATGAGCAGTTCTTC. The rearrangement uses TRBV27 and TRBJ2-1, with D unresolved. The germline gives CDR1 MNHEY, CDR2 SMNVEV (reference sequence). V was trimmed by 8 bases and J by 0 bases, leaving 14 bases between them. There are 15 residues in the CDR3.

The gene calls are TRBV2 and TRBJ2-1, with D tentatively TRBD2 (6 bases). Germline lookup yields CDR1 SNHLY and CDR2 FYNNEI. The CDR3 has 14 residues. Trimming took 7 bases from V and 0 from J, leaving 10 bases between them. CDR3 bases: TGTGCCAGCACCATAGCGGACTCCTACAATGAGCAGTTCTTC. Its protein product is CASTIADSYNEQFF.

This clone counts as medium-sized. V gene TRBV28 combines with J gene TRBJ2-5; no reliable D call. Per germline, CDR1 MDHEN and CDR2 SYDVKM. CDR3 length equals 15 residues. Trimming pared 4 bases from V and 0 bases from J, leaving 12 bases between. The CDR3 nucleotides read TGTGCCAGCAGTTCCGTCGACCGAGACCAAGAGACCCAGTACTTC. This codes for CASSSVDRDQETQYF.

This chain links TRBV30 with TRBJ1-4; D unresolved. V was shortened by 4 bases and J by 7 bases, with 13 bases between the two germline ends. The CDR3 spans 13 residues. Germline CDR1 is GTSNPN and CDR2 is SVGIG (reference sequence). The CDR3 coding sequence is TGTGCCTGGAAGGGCGCGTATGGTGAAAAACTGTTTTTT. The encoded protein is CAWKGAYGEKLFF. Using reference TRBV30 and TRBJ1-4 for the parts outside the CDR3, the full variable domain is SQTIHQWPATLVQPVGSPLSLECTVEGTSNPNLYWYRQAAGRGLQLLFYSVGIGQISSEVPQNLSASRPQDRQFILSSKKLLLSDSGFYLCAWKGAYGEKLFFGSGTQLSVL.

The chain recombines TRBV27 with TRBJ2-7; D is ambiguous. Per the germline V gene, CDR1 is MNHEY and CDR2 is SMNVEV (reference sequence). The CDR3 has 13 residues. Trimming left V 3 bases short and J 3 bases short, with 9 bases between. The CDR3 DNA sequence: TGTGCCAGCAGTTTCTATTTGGGCTACGAGCAGTACTTC. It translates to CASSFYLGYEQYF.

This clone counts as medium-sized. The chain recombines TRBV19 with TRBJ1-5, with D unclear. Trimming took off 5 bases at V and 2 bases at J, with 13 bases between the two ends. This CDR3 is 15 amino acids long. Germline CDR1 and CDR2: LNHDA and SQIVND (reference sequence). In nucleotides, the CDR3 is TGTGCCAGTAGTGTCGGGGAATGGGGCAATCAGCCCCAGCATTTT. Residues: CASSVGEWGNQPQHF.

The rearrangement links TRBV5-6 to TRBJ2-1; 14 bases line up with TRBD2. Unmatched junction bases numbered 7, after V lost 1 base and J lost 1 base. The CDR3 sequence is 19 residues long. Germline CDR1 SGHDT, CDR2 YYEEEE. DNA for the CDR3: TGTGCCAGCAGCTTGTCATCGGGACTAGCGGGAGTATCCTACAATGAGCAGTTCTTC. This codes for CASSLSSGLAGVSYNEQFF.

The chain employs TRBV7-9 and TRBJ2-7; D ambiguous. Trimming shortened V by 5 bases and J by 5 bases, and 7 bases separated the two germline ends. Germline V gene data show CDR1 as SEHNR and CDR2 as FQNEAQ (reference sequence). The CDR3 extends over 11 amino acids. CDR3 nucleotide sequence: TGTGCCAGCAGCGTTCTTGACGAGCAGTACTTC. Translation: CASSVLDEQYF. The full variable domain, with the rest looked up from reference TRBV7-9 and TRBJ2-7, is DTGVSQNPRHKITKRGQNVTFRCDPISEHNRLYWYRQTLGQGPEFLTYFQNEAQLEKSRLLSDRFSAERPKGSFSTLEIQRTEQGDSAMYLCASSVLDEQYFGPGTRLTVT.

V is TRBV11-3 and J is TRBJ2-5; D is unclear. The assigned J gene may be wrong: the sequence end matches TRBJ2-7 better. In germline, CDR1 is SGHNT, CDR2 YENEEA. The CDR3 is 13 amino acids. CDR3 bases: TGTGCCAGCAGCTTAACACGGTGGGACGAGCAGTACTTC. Residues: CASSLTRWDEQYF.

The chain recombines TRBV27 with TRBJ1-2, with unresolved D. This CDR3 comprises 14 residues. Per the germline V gene, CDR1 is MNHEY and CDR2 is SMNVEV (reference sequence). Trimming pared 8 bases from V and 0 bases from J, leaving 13 bases between. CDR3 protein: CASAPTATNYGYTF. The CDR3 coding sequence is TGTGCCAGCGCCCCGACGGCAACTAACTATGGCTACACCTTC.

The chain employs TRBV10-3 and TRBJ1-4, with D uncertain. V gave up 2 bases and J gave up 3 bases, with 7 bases separating them. CDR3 length: 14 residues. CDR1 is ENHRY and CDR2 is SYGVKD in the germline V gene. The CDR3 DNA follows: TGTGCCATCAGTGAGACCACCTCTAATGAAAAACTGTTTTTT. Translated: CAISETTSNEKLFF.

The chain employs TRBV30 and TRBJ2-1, with D unresolved. The CDR3 totals 13 residues. Trimming removed 2 bases at V and 2 bases at J, with 7 bases between. The V gene's germline CDR1 is GTSNPN and CDR2 SVGIG (reference sequence). The CDR3, as DNA: TGTGCCTGGAGTACCGGAGCCTACAATGAGCAGTTCTTC. Encoded protein: CAWSTGAYNEQFF.

This clone is medium-sized. The chain couples TRBV5-1 to TRBJ1-1; TRBD1 agrees at 10 bases. The CDR3 is 13 residues long. Germline V gene sequence: CDR1 SGHRS, CDR2 YFSETQ. Trimming removed 3 bases from V and 10 bases from J; junction bases left unmatched: 6. CDR3: CASSSGTGDVAFF. CDR3 sequence (DNA): TGCGCCAGCAGCTCCGGGACAGGGGATGTAGCTTTCTTT.

This chain links TRBV4-3 with TRBJ1-5; D unclear. Germline CDR1 and CDR2: LGHNA and YSLEER. CDR3 length: 14 residues. V lost 1 base and J lost 7, with 11 bases in between. The CDR3 sequence is CASSQARVRQPQHF. The CDR3 coding sequence is TGCGCCAGCAGCCAAGCGAGGGTACGGCAGCCCCAGCATTTT.

This clone was recorded once. The V and J genes are TRBV27 and TRBJ2-7; perhaps D is TRBD1 or TRBD2 (5 bases each). Trimming pared 3 bases from V and 2 bases from J, leaving 17 bases between. The CDR3 is 16 amino acids. Germline CDR1 and CDR2: MNHEY and SMNVEV (reference sequence). CDR3 coding DNA: TGTGCCAGCAGTTTCCCCCTCGGGCAGGGAGCCTACGAGCAGTACTTC. The encoded protein is CASSFPLGQGAYEQYF.

This clone occurred a few times. The CDR3: CASSELELYTEAFF. DNA of the CDR3: TGCGCCAGCAGTGAGTTGGAACTTTACACTGAAGCTTTCTTT. V is TRBV10-2 and J is TRBJ1-1; D is undetermined. The CDR3 runs to 14 residues. Trimming stripped 1 base from V and 3 bases from J, with 9 bases between. The germline CDR1 and CDR2 sequences are WSHSY and SAAADI.

This clone was detected only once. CDR3 region: CASSEVGTSTGEQYF. The DNA for the CDR3 is TGTGCCAGCAGTGAGGTGGGGACTAGTACGGGCGAGCAGTACTTC. The chain joins TRBV6-1 to TRBJ2-7, with 8 bases identical to TRBD2. CDR3 length equals 15 residues. With V trimmed by 3 bases and J by 6 bases, 10 bases remained unmatched. Germline lookup yields CDR1 MNHNS and CDR2 SASEGT.

By sample share, this clone is medium-sized (0.01 to 0.1%). The V call is TRBV27, the J call TRBJ2-7; possible D gene TRBD1, 5 bases. The CDR3 contains 15 residues. Looked up from germline, CDR1 is MNHEY and CDR2 is SMNVEV (reference sequence). Trimming took off 1 base at V and 0 bases at J, with 10 bases between the two ends. The CDR3 DNA reads as TGTGCCAGCAGTTTATTGGCAGGGTCCTCCTACGAGCAGTACTTC. Translating it yields CASSLLAGSSYEQYF.

V and J are TRBV5-2 and TRBJ2-5; the table's D call of TRBD2 was not tested on the DNA. TRBV5-2 is classified as a pseudogene. This CDR3 is built from 15 residues. CDR3 protein: CASSSAGIDQETQYF. CDR3 nucleotides: TGTGCCAGCAGCTCCGCCGGGATAGATCAAGAGACCCAGTACTTC.